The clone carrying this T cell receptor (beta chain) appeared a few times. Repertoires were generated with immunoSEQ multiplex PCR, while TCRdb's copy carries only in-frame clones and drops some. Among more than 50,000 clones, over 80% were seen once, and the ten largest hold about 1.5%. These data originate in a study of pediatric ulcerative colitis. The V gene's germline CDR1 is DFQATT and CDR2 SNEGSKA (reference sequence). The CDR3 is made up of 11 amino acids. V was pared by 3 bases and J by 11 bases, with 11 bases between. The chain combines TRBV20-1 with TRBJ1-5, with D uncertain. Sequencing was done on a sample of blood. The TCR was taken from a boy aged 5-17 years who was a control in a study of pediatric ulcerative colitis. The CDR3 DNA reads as TGCAGTGCTAGGACCACCTCGGCCCAGCATTTT. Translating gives CSARTTSAQHF.